One and the same sample provided the 22 T cell receptor beta chains below, sequenced in a study of T-cell reconstitution after alpha-beta-depleted transplantation in children. Unique molecular identifiers were incorporated when the TCRbeta library was constructed. TCRdb used MiXCR to reprocess the PCR reads, holding one entry per CDR3 protein. The sample carries some 600,000 distinct CDR3 sequences, 13% recorded once. Sequenced here: PBMCs, mostly from graft donor cells, sampled 360 days after TCRalphabeta/CD19-depleted stem cell transplant. These receptors all stem from a male patient younger than 18 who had a stem cell transplant for acute myeloid leukemia, so the T cells may come from the graft donor.

This clonotype came up a few times. V and J are TRBV9 and TRBJ2-1, with D uncertain. Per the germline V gene, CDR1 is SGDLS and CDR2 is YYNGEE. The CDR3 spans 13 residues. Trimming shortened V by 2 bases and J by 3 bases, and 6 bases separated the two germline ends. CDR3 in amino acids: CASSVGFYNEQFF. Here the CDR3 DNA reads TGTGCCAGCAGCGTCGGCTTCTACAATGAGCAGTTCTTC.

This clonotype was seen repeatedly, ten times or more. The chain has TRBV10-3 and TRBJ2-2, with D perhaps matching TRBD1 (5 bases). Trimming left V 0 bases short and J 1 base short, with 15 bases between. Germline CDR1 and CDR2: ENHRY and SYGVKD. This CDR3 has 18 residues. CDR3 sequence: CAISESLSGFGNTGELFF. The CDR3 coding sequence is TGTGCCATCAGTGAGTCGTTGTCAGGGTTCGGGAACACCGGGGAGCTGTTTTTT.

In its sample, this clonotype was seen a few times. The rearrangement joins TRBV27 to TRBJ1-6; D gene unclear. The CDR3 runs to 15 residues. Trimming cost V 5 bases and J 7 bases, with 15 bases left between them. Germline CDR1 is MNHEY and CDR2 is SMNVEV (reference sequence). The CDR3 DNA is TGTGCCAGCAGTCTACCTCTTCCCGGGAATTCACCCCTCCACTTT. It is translated as CASSLPLPGNSPLHF.

The genes are TRBV7-3 and TRBJ1-3; D may be TRBD1 (6 bases). Trimming shortened V by 3 bases and J by 4 bases, and 10 bases separated the two germline ends. From germline, CDR1 is SGHTA and CDR2 FQGTGA. The CDR3 consists of 14 residues. CDR3 in amino acids: CASSFGGDGNTIYF. The CDR3 DNA reads as TGTGCCAGCAGCTTTGGGGGCGACGGAAACACCATATATTTT.

V is TRBV7-2 and J is TRBJ2-5; TRBD1 agrees at 12 bases. CDR3 size: 15 residues. The J segment lost 12 bases and the V segment lost 0 bases, leaving 8 bases of the junction unmatched. In germline, CDR1 is SGHTA, CDR2 FQGNSA. CDR3 loop: CASSLAGTGGALEYF. The DNA of the CDR3 is TGTGCCAGCAGCTTAGCGGGGACAGGGGGCGCTTTGGAGTACTTC.

There are many counts of this clonotype. V usage is TRBV29-1 and J usage is TRBJ2-1; 8 bases are shared with TRBD2. V trimming: 5 bases; J trimming: 7 bases; junction bases outside the gene matches: 10. This CDR3 is 14 amino acids long. Germline assignment: CDR1 SQVTM and CDR2 ANQGSEA. The DNA of the CDR3 is TGCAGCGTTCGTGGGCTAGCGGGTGCGAATGAGCAGTTCTTC. Its protein product is CSVRGLAGANEQFF.

The rearrangement uses TRBV28 and TRBJ2-7, with no clear D. V lost 6 bases and J 0 bases, leaving 12 bases between the germline ends. The germline CDR1 and CDR2 sequences are MDHEN and SYDVKM. The CDR3 runs 14 residues. The CDR3 sequence: CASSPSPFSYEQYF. CDR3 bases: TGTGCCAGCAGCCCCAGCCCTTTCTCCTACGAGCAGTACTTC.

The chain is built from TRBV11-1 and TRBJ2-1; 8 nucleotides line up with TRBD2. The CDR3 consists of 19 residues. The ends lost 4 bases at V and 9 bases at J; junction bases unmatched: 23. Germline CDR1 and CDR2: SGHAT and FQDESV (reference sequence). In DNA form, the CDR3 reads TGTGCCAGCAGCTCCGTAACCGGGCTAGCGGGTTCCGAAGAGGGTGAGCAGTTCTTC. Its translation is CASSSVTGLAGSEEGEQFF.

This clonotype was observed a few times. The V call is TRBV28, the J call TRBJ1-2, with 7 bases that match TRBD1. There are 15 residues in the CDR3. The ends lost 3 bases at V and 4 bases at J; junction bases unmatched: 8. Looked up from germline, CDR1 is MDHEN and CDR2 is SYDVKM. The DNA of the CDR3 is TGTGCCAGCAGTTTGGCCGGGACAGAGAGCTATGGCTACACCTTC. This translates into CASSLAGTESYGYTF.

This clonotype was picked up many times. This chain joins TRBV6-1 and TRBJ2-1; 12 nucleotides align to TRBD2. The CDR3 covers 16 residues. Per germline, CDR1 MNHNS and CDR2 SASEGT. Trimming cost V 6 bases and J 2 bases; bases outside gene matches: 5. The CDR3: CASRDRLAGAYNEQFF. CDR3 bases: TGTGCCAGCAGGGACCGACTAGCGGGAGCCTACAATGAGCAGTTCTTC.

This clonotype was seen a handful of times. V is TRBV20-1 and J is TRBJ2-7, with 7 bases fitting TRBD2. Trimming at V came to 4 bases and at J to 3 bases, leaving 9 bases not matched to a gene. The CDR3 is 14 residues long. Germline CDR1 DFQATT, CDR2 SNEGSKA (reference sequence). The CDR3 DNA reads TGCAGTGCTACCATCCGCGGGGGAGACTACGAGCAGTACTTC. Translated, it gives CSATIRGGDYEQYF.

The chain combines TRBV28 with TRBJ1-3; 9 bases fit TRBD1. Germline V gene lookup returns CDR1 MDHEN and CDR2 SYDVKM. The J segment lost 8 bases and the V segment lost 6 bases, leaving 11 bases of the junction unmatched. The CDR3 extends over 15 amino acids. DNA of the CDR3: TGTGCCAGCAGCCCTACCGACAGGGGGTTGGACACCATATATTTT. This codes for CASSPTDRGLDTIYF.

This clonotype was seen ten or more times. This chain joins TRBV12-3 or TRBV12-4 and TRBJ1-6; D might be TRBD1 (5 bases). There are 14 residues in the CDR3. The ends were cut back, 4 bases at V and 6 bases at J, with 10 bases in the middle. CDR3 region: CASSSPGLNSPLHF. The CDR3 DNA is TGTGCCAGCAGTTCGCCGGGACTTAATTCACCCCTCCACTTT.

The gene calls are TRBV20-1 and TRBJ2-5, with D tentatively TRBD2 (5 bases). Trimming took 4 bases from V and 1 from J, leaving 16 bases between them. Germline V gene sequence: CDR1 DFQATT, CDR2 SNEGSKA (reference sequence). This CDR3 spans 15 amino acids. The CDR3, as DNA: TGCAGTGCTACGTCCGCAAGGAGGTCCCAAGAGACCCAGTACTTC. It codes for CSATSARRSQETQYF.

At least ten counts were recorded for this clonotype. The chain carries TRBV29-1 and TRBJ2-7, with D perhaps TRBD2 (6 bases). CDR1 and CDR2 (germline): SQVTM, ANQGSEA. The CDR3 has 11 residues. Trimming removed 7 bases at V and 2 bases at J, with 9 bases between. This CDR3 is CSAGVTYEQYF. For the CDR3, the DNA is TGCAGCGCGGGGGTCACCTACGAGCAGTACTTC.

This chain uses TRBV10-3 with TRBJ1-6; D remains unclear. Per germline, CDR1 ENHRY and CDR2 SYGVKD. This CDR3 contains 13 residues. The V gene lost 3 bases and the J gene lost 9 bases, with 9 bases spanning the gap. CDR3 nucleotide sequence: TGTGCCATCAGTGAAGAAACCGGTTCACCCCTCCACTTT. Translation gives CAISEETGSPLHF.

This chain uses TRBV12-3 or TRBV12-4 with TRBJ2-2, with a weak D call TRBD1 (5 bases). There are 13 residues in the CDR3. Trimming removed 5 bases from V and 5 bases from J, with 9 bases in between. DNA for the CDR3: TGTGCCAGCAGTCCAGGGCGTACCGGGGAGCTGTTTTTT. The encoded protein is CASSPGRTGELFF.

There are a few counts of this clonotype. The chain carries TRBV9 and TRBJ2-7, with D maybe TRBD2 (5 bases). CDR1 and CDR2 (germline): SGDLS, YYNGEE. The CDR3 is 15 residues long. The V and J ends lost 0 bases and 2 bases respectively, with 12 bases between them. The CDR3 bases are TGTGCCAGCAGCGTAGGGGGAGCGTCCACCTACGAGCAGTACTTC. Encoded protein: CASSVGGASTYEQYF.

CDR3 protein: CASSMIGAGDEQFF. In DNA, the CDR3 is TGCGCCAGCAGCATGATAGGGGCAGGGGATGAGCAGTTCTTC. This chain links TRBV5-1 with TRBJ2-1, with a tentative D call TRBD1 (6 bases). V lost 4 bases, J lost 8 bases, and 16 bases lay in between. In germline, CDR1 is SGHRS, CDR2 YFSETQ. This CDR3 comprises 14 residues.

V usage is TRBV19 and J usage is TRBJ2-1; D could derive from TRBD1 or TRBD2 (5 bases each). The ends were cut back, 6 bases at V and 8 bases at J, with 11 bases in the middle. Germline V lookup: CDR1 LNHDA, CDR2 SQIVND (reference sequence). The CDR3 loop spans 12 amino acids. The DNA for the CDR3 is TGTGCCAGTAGATGGGGGACGGATGAGCAGTTCTTC. It encodes CASRWGTDEQFF.

This clonotype was counted between two and nine times. This sequence joins TRBV28 and TRBJ1-1; tentatively, D is TRBD1 (6 bases). The V gene's germline CDR1 is MDHEN and CDR2 SYDVKM. V was clipped by 4 bases and J by 10 bases, with 13 bases between them. The CDR3 has 12 residues. The DNA for the CDR3 is TGTGCCAGCAGTTCCAGGACAGAGGGAGCTTTCTTT. This encodes CASSSRTEGAFF.

The sample holds a few counts of this clonotype. V gene TRBV27 combines with J gene TRBJ2-2; D could derive from TRBD1 or TRBD2 (5 bases each). The CDR3 extends over 16 amino acids. V lost 5 bases to trimming and J lost 1 base, with 14 bases between them. Per germline, CDR1 MNHEY and CDR2 SMNVEV (reference sequence). The CDR3 DNA reads TGTGCCAGCAGTCCTGGGACCGCCGAGAACACCGGGGAGCTGTTTTTT. Its translation: CASSPGTAENTGELFF.